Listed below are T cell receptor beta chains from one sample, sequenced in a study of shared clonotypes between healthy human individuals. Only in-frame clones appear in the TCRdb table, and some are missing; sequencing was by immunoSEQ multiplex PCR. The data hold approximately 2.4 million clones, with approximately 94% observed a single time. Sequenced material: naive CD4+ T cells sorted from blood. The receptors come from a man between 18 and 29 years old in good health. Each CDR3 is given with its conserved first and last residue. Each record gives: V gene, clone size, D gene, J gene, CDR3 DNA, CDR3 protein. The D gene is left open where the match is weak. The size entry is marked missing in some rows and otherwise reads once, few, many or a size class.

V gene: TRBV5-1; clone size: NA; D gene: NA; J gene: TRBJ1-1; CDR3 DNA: TGCGCCAGCAGCTTGGGGGAGGGTGAAGCTTTCTTT; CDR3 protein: CASSLGEGEAFF
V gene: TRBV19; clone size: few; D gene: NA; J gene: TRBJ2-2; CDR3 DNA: TGTGCCAGTAGTACGGGACCGAACACCGGGGAGCTGTTTTTT; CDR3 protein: CASSTGPNTGELFF
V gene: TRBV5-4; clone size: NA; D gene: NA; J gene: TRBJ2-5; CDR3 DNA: TGTGCCAGCAGCCTTACAGCCACAGAGACCCAGTACTTC; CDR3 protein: CASSLTATETQYF
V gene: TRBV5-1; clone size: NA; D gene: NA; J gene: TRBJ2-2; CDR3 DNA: TGCGCCAGCAGCTTGGGGGATAGGGCGGCCGGGGAGCTGTTTTTT; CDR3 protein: CASSLGDRAAGELFF
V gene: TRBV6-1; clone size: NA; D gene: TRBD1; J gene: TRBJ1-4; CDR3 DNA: TGTGCCAGCAATATCGGACAGGGAGTACGTGAAAAACTGTTTTTT; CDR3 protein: CASNIGQGVREKLFF
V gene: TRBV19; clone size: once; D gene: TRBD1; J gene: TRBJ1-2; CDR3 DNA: TGTGCCAGTACTGAACAGGGGAACGGCTACACCTTC; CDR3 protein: CASTEQGNGYTF
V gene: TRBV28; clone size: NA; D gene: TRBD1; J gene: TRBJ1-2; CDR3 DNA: TGTGCCAGCAGTTTAGAAGGACAGGGGGCAATATATGGCTACACCTTC; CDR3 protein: CASSLEGQGAIYGYTF
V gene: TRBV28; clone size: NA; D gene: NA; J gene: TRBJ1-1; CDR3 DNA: TGTGCCAGCAGTCCACGGGCCGCAGGGAACACTGAAGCTTTCTTT; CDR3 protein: CASSPRAAGNTEAFF
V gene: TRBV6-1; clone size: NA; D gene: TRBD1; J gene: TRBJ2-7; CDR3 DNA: TGTGCCAGCAGTAGAACTGGACAGGAGACCTACGAGCAGTACTTC; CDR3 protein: CASSRTGQETYEQYF
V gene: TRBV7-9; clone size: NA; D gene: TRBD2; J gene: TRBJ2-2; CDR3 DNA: TGTGCCAGCAGCCGGGAAGTAGCGGGATTAACCGGGGAGCTGTTTTTT; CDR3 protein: CASSREVAGLTGELFF
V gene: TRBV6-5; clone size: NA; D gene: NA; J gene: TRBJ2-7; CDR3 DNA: TGTGCCAGCAGAGGTTTCTCGACAGGAGTCCACGAGCAGTACTTC; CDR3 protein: CASRGFSTGVHEQYF
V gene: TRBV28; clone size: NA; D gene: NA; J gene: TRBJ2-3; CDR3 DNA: TGTGCCAGCAGTTCCAGCGCAAGGGGCGCGAATACGCAGTATTTT; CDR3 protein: CASSSSARGANTQYF
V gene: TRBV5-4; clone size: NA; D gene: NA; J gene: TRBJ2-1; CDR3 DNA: TGTGCCAGCAGCTTGGAGGGTGCTGAGCAGTTCTTC; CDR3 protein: CASSLEGAEQFF
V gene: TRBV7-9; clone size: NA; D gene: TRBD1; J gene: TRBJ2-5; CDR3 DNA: TGTGCCAGCAGCTTAGGAGGCCCTAGGGGGCGGGAGACCCAGTACTTC; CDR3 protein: CASSLGGPRGRETQYF
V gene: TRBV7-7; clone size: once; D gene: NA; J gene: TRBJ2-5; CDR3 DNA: TGTGCTAGCAGCTTAGGCGGGACAGAGAAAGAGACCCAGTACTTC; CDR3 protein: CASSLGGTEKETQYF
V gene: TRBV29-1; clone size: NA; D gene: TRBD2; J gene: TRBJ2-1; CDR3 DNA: TGCAGCGTTGAAGAACTAGCGGGAGGGCCGAGCTCCTACAATGAGCAGTTCTTC; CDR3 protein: CSVEELAGGPSSYNEQFF
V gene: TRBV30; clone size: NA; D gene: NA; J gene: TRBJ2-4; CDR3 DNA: TGTGCCTGCAAGGGGGCCAAAAACATTCAGTACTTC; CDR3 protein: CACKGAKNIQYF
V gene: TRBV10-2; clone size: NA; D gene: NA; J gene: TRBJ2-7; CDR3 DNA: TGCGCCAGCAGTGAGTGGGGGGTTAGCTACGAGCAGTACTTC; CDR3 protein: CASSEWGVSYEQYF
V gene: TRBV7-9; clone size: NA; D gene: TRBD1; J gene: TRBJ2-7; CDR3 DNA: TGTGCCAGCAGCTCGACAGGGGGTCCCCACGAGCAGTACTTC; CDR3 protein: CASSSTGGPHEQYF
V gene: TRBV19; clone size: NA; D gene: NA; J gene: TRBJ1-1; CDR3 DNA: TGTGCCAGTAGTATCCCCGCGGGGCAGAACACTGAAGCTTTCTTT; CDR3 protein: CASSIPAGQNTEAFF
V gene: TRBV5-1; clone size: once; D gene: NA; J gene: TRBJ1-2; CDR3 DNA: TGCGCCAGCAGCTTGGATAGGGGAACCATCTATGGCTACACCTTC; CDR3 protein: CASSLDRGTIYGYTF
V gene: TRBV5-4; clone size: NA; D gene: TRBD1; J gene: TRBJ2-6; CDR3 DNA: TGTGCCAGCAGCTTGGGGGACAGGGGAAGTGGGGCCAACGTCCTGACTTTC; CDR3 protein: CASSLGDRGSGANVLTF
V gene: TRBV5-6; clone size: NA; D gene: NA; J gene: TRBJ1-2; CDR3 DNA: TGTGCCAGCAGCTTGGGGTCGCGGCAGCAGGGCTATGGCTACACCTTC; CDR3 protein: CASSLGSRQQGYGYTF
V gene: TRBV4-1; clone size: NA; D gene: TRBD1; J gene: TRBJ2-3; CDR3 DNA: TGCGCCAGCAGCCAAGAAGTAGGGACAGGGTTCCCCTCCGCAGATACGCAGTATTTT; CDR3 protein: CASSQEVGTGFPSADTQYF
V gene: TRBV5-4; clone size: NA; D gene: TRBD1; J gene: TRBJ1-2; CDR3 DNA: TGTGCCAGCAGCCGAGTCCTGCCCGGGACAGGGGGCGCACTAGGTGGCTACACCTTC; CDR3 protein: CASSRVLPGTGGALGGYTF
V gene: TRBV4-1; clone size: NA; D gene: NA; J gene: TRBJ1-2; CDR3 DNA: TGCGCCAGCAGCCAAGAAGGCTACTATGGCTACACCTTC; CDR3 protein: CASSQEGYYGYTF
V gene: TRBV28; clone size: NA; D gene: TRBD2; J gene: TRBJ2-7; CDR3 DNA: TGTGCCAGCAGTTCGTCGGGCTCCGCGGGGGGATACGAGCAGTACTTC; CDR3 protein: CASSSSGSAGGYEQYF
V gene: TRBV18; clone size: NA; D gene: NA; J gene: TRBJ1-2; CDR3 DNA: TGTGCCAGCTCACCGCTGGGGGACTATGGCTACACCTTC; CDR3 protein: CASSPLGDYGYTF
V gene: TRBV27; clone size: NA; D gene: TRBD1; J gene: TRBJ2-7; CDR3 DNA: TGTGCCAGCAGTTTCAGGGGGCCCTACGAGCAGTACTTC; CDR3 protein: CASSFRGPYEQYF
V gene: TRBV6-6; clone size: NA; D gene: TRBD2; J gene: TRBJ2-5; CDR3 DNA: TGTGCCAGCACCGCCGGGACTAGAAGTGAGACCCAGTACTTC; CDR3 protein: CASTAGTRSETQYF
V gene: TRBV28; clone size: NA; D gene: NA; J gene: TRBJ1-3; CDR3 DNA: TGTGCCAGCAGTCTCCGGGGAAACACCATATATTTT; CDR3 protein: CASSLRGNTIYF
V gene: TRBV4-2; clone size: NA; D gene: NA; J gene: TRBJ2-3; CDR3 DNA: TGTGCCAGCAGCCAAGCATTGGCCAGGATGAACACAGATACGCAGTATTTT; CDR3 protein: CASSQALARMNTDTQYF
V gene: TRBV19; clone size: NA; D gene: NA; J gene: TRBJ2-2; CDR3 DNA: TGTGCCAGTAGTATTCGGTACACCGGGGAGCTGTTTTTT; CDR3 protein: CASSIRYTGELFF
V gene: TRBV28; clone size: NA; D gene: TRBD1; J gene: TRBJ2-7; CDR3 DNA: TGTGCCAGCAGTTTATCCCCAGGGGGCCTATCCTACGAGCAGTACTTC; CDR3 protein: CASSLSPGGLSYEQYF
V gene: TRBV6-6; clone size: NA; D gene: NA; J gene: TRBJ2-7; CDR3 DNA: TGTGCCAGCAGTTACGTTTCAGGGGGGGAGTACGAGCAGTACTTC; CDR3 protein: CASSYVSGGEYEQYF
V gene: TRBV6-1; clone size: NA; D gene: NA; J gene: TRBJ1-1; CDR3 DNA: TGTGCCAGCACCACCATATCGGGTAACACTGAAGCTTTCTTT; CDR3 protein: CASTTISGNTEAFF
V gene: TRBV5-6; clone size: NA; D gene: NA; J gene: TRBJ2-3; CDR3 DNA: TGTGCCAGCAGCTGGGGGTCAGATACGCAGTATTTT; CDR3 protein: CASSWGSDTQYF
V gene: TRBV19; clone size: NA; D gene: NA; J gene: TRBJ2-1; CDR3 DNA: TGTGCCAGTAGTACCCAGGGCTATGAGCAGTTCTTC; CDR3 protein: CASSTQGYEQFF
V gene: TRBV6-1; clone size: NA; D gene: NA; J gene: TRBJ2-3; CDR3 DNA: TGTGCCAGCAGTGAAGAGGGGGGGAATACGCAGTATTTT; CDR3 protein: CASSEEGGNTQYF
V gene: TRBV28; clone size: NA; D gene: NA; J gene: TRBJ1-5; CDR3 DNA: TGTGCCAGTTGGGGCCGACGGAGTCAGCCCCAGCATTTT; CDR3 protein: CASWGRRSQPQHF
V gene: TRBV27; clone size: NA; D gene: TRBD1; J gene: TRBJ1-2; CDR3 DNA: TGTGCCAGCAGTCGAGACAGGGAGAATTTAAATGGCTACACCTTC; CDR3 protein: CASSRDRENLNGYTF
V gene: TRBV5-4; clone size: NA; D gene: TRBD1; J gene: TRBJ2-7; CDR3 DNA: TGTGCCAGCAGCCGTCCCGGGACAGGGGGCGGTAGCTACGAGCAGTACTTC; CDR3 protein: CASSRPGTGGGSYEQYF
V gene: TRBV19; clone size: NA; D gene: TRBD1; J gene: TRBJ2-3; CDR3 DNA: TGTGCCAGCAGGGGAGGGGACAGGGTGCCAGATACGCAGTATTTT; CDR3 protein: CASRGGDRVPDTQYF
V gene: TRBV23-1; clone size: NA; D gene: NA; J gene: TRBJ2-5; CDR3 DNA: TGCGCCAGCAGTCAAAAACGCCGGCAGGGGTCGGAAAAGACCCAGTACTTC; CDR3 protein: CASSQKRRQGSEKTQYF
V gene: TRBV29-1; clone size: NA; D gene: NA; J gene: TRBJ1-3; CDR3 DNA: TGCAGCGTTTCGGACTTCCGCTCTGGAAACACCATATATTTT; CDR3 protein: CSVSDFRSGNTIYF
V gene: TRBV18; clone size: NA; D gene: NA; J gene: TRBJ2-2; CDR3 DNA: TGTGCCAGCTCACCATTAGAGACCGGGGAGCTGTTTTTT; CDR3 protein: CASSPLETGELFF
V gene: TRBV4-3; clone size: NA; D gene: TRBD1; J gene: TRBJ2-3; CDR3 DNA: TGCGCCAGCAGCCAAGGGCAGGGGGTAGCAGATACGCAGTATTTT; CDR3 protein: CASSQGQGVADTQYF
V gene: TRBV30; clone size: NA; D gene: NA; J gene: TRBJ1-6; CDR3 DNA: TGTGCGTGCACCCCCATCAATTCACCCCTCCACTTT; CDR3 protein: CACTPINSPLHF
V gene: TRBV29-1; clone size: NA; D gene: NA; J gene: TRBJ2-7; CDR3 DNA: TGCAGCGTTGCAGCATCCTACGAGCAGTACTTC; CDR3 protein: CSVAASYEQYF